Following are 23 T cell receptor beta chains from one sample sequenced in a study of T cell changes during pregnancy in multiple sclerosis (dated by TCRdb to about 2019). Libraries were built with the immunoSEQ multiplex PCR assay. Entries here come from immuneACCESS through TCRdb and include only in-frame sequences with V and J called. Some clones fail to appear in such tables; in the studies checked, an unresolved V gene covers under half of the shortfall, and the cause of the remainder is unknown. A total of 90,000 to 100,000 clones appear in this sample, roughly 93% of them only once. The ten biggest clones cover less than 2.5% of the sample. The specimen was peripheral blood, collected in the third trimester of pregnancy. Source of these receptors: a female donor with multiple sclerosis, enrolled in a pregnancy study.

The chain uses TRBV6-5 and TRBJ1-2, with 8 positions matching TRBD1. In germline, CDR1 is MNHEY, CDR2 SVGAGI. V lost 2 bases, J lost 7 bases, and 0 bases stayed unmatched. The CDR3 extends over 12 amino acids. CDR3 protein: CASSYTGGGYTF. CDR3 DNA sequence: TGTGCCAGCAGTTACACAGGGGGTGGCTACACCTTC.

The gene calls are TRBV6-1 and TRBJ2-1; D might be TRBD2 (6 bases). The V end was cut by 3 bases, the J end by 4 bases, with 16 bases between. The CDR3 is 16 amino acids. CDR1 MNHNS and CDR2 SASEGT come from the germline V gene. Here the CDR3 DNA reads TGTGCCAGCAGTGACCACGGGGGACCGGTATACAATGAGCAGTTCTTC. This gives the protein CASSDHGGPVYNEQFF.

J is TRBJ2-2 and V is TRBV28; 10 bases agree with TRBD2. After removal of 6 bases from V and 2 bases from J, the junction contained 6 bases not matched to a gene. The CDR3 is 16 residues long. Germline values: CDR1 MDHEN, CDR2 SYDVKM. CDR3 sequence: CASSILAGTNTGELFF. CDR3 nucleotide sequence: TGTGCCAGCAGCATACTAGCGGGGACAAACACCGGGGAGCTGTTTTTT.

The count of this clone is one. V and J are TRBV27 and TRBJ1-5; a weak D match, TRBD1 (6 bases). Per germline, CDR1 MNHEY and CDR2 SMNVEV (reference sequence). The germline V and J ends were trimmed by 0 bases and 4 bases, with 10 bases remaining between them. The CDR3 runs to 15 residues. The CDR3 loop is CASSLSGAPNQPQHF. CDR3 DNA sequence: TGTGCCAGCAGTTTATCGGGGGCCCCGAATCAGCCCCAGCATTTT.

The rearrangement links TRBV4-1 to TRBJ2-1, with 9 bases identical to TRBD1. This CDR3 contains 16 residues. V lost 2 bases and J lost 6; bases outside the gene matches: 8. Germline loops: CDR1 MGHRA, CDR2 YSYEKL. The CDR3 nucleotides are TGCGCCAGCAGCCAACGACAGGGGGTATTTTCCAATGAGCAGTTCTTC. Protein: CASSQRQGVFSNEQFF.

The V call is TRBV27, the J call TRBJ2-1; D remains unclear. Germline V gene lookup returns CDR1 MNHEY and CDR2 SMNVEV (reference sequence). Trimming shortened V by 6 bases and J by 2 bases, and 8 bases separated the two germline ends. CDR3 length: 13 residues. The CDR3 coding sequence is TGTGCCAGCAGCGAATACACCTACAATGAGCAGTTCTTC. Translating it yields CASSEYTYNEQFF.

This clone showed up just once. The chain recombines TRBV28 with TRBJ1-4; a possible D gene is TRBD1 (6 bases). V was clipped by 9 bases and J by 5 bases, with 16 bases between them. In germline, CDR1 is MDHEN, CDR2 SYDVKM. The CDR3 is 14 residues long. CDR3 bases: TGTGCCAGTGCGGCGGGGGCCCAAAATGAAAAACTGTTTTTT. Protein product: CASAAGAQNEKLFF.

The V and J genes are TRBV7-2 and TRBJ2-7; D is undetermined. The CDR3 extends over 11 amino acids. Trimming removed 7 bases from V and 7 bases from J, with 11 bases in between. Germline V CDR1 and CDR2: SGHTA, FQGNSA. DNA for the CDR3: TGTGCCAGCACCTCCTCGAGGGAGCAGTACTTC. Its protein is CASTSSREQYF.

The chain employs TRBV30 and TRBJ1-1; maybe TRBD1 (6 bases). The germline V gene has CDR1 GTSNPN and CDR2 SVGIG (reference sequence). The V end lost 3 bases, the J end lost 0 bases, and 8 bases lay between the germline ends. There are 13 residues in the CDR3. CDR3 DNA: TGTGCCTGGAGGGGACAAATGAACACTGAAGCTTTCTTT. Translated, it gives CAWRGQMNTEAFF.

This clone was seen only once. This chain connects TRBV7-8 to TRBJ2-2; 10 positions agree with TRBD1. The CDR3 covers 16 residues. CDR1 is SGHVS, CDR2 FQNEAQ, per germline. Trimming took 5 bases from V and 8 from J; bases not matched to a gene: 11. CDR3 residues: CASSNRDRGLEGELFF. DNA of the CDR3: TGTGCCAGCAGCAACCGGGACAGGGGACTAGAGGGGGAGCTGTTTTTT. Full variable domain (missing parts from reference TRBV7-8 and TRBJ2-2): GAGVSQSPRYKVAKRGQDVALRCDPISGHVSLFWYQQALGQGPEFLTYFQNEAQLDKSGLPSDRFFAERPEGSVSTLKIQRTQQEDSAVYLCASSNRDRGLEGELFFGEGSRLTVL.

The rearrangement links TRBV28 to TRBJ2-7; 8 nucleotides match TRBD1. The length of the CDR3 is 16 residues. V shed 6 bases, J shed 5 bases, and the junction held 15 bases outside the gene matches. Germline CDR1 MDHEN, CDR2 SYDVKM. The CDR3 here is CASSQGPDRGRNEQYF. DNA of the CDR3: TGTGCCAGCAGCCAAGGCCCCGACAGGGGACGCAACGAGCAGTACTTC. Together with reference TRBV28 and TRBJ2-7, the CDR3 gives the full variable domain: DVKVTQSSRYLVKRTGEKVFLECVQDMDHENMFWYRQDPGLGLRLIYFSYDVKMKEKGDIPEGYSVSREKKERFSLILESASTNQTSMYLCASSQGPDRGRNEQYFGPGTRLTVT.

The J gene is TRBJ2-3, the V gene TRBV7-9, with a weak D call TRBD1 (6 bases). In germline, CDR1 is SEHNR, CDR2 FQNEAQ (reference sequence). The CDR3 has 16 residues. V was clipped by 2 bases and J by 0 bases, with 12 bases between them. For the CDR3, the DNA is TGTGCCAGCAGCTTACCGACAGGCCCTAGCACAGATACGCAGTATTTT. As protein: CASSLPTGPSTDTQYF.

V is TRBV10-3 and J is TRBJ2-1; the match to TRBD2 covers 9 bases. In germline, CDR1 is ENHRY, CDR2 SYGVKD. The CDR3 runs to 13 residues. Trimming took 3 bases from V and 8 from J; bases not matched to a gene: 2. The CDR3 here is CAISEVAGDEQFF. The CDR3 DNA follows: TGTGCCATCAGTGAAGTAGCGGGAGATGAGCAGTTCTTC.

The chain employs TRBV7-9 and TRBJ2-1; 10 bases are shared with TRBD2. The CDR3 consists of 16 residues. Germline V gene sequence: CDR1 SEHNR, CDR2 FQNEAQ (reference sequence). Germline trimming cut 2 bases from V and 2 bases from J; bases unmatched to any gene: 3. CDR3 loop: CASSLPSGSPYNEQFF. CDR3 in DNA: TGTGCCAGCAGCTTACCTAGCGGGAGCCCCTACAATGAGCAGTTCTTC.

J is TRBJ1-4 and V is TRBV7-2; 7 nucleotides align to TRBD1. The CDR3 covers 13 residues. J was trimmed by 6 bases and V by 3 bases; bases with no gene match: 1. Germline V gene data show CDR1 as SGHTA and CDR2 as FQGNSA. The CDR3 is CASSFTGDEKLFF. The CDR3, as DNA: TGTGCCAGCAGCTTCACAGGGGATGAAAAACTGTTTTTT.

This clone occurred once. V and J are TRBV5-1 and TRBJ1-2; D remains unclear. Per the germline V gene, CDR1 is SGHRS and CDR2 is YFSETQ. Trimming removed 0 bases from V and 4 bases from J, with 13 bases in between. The CDR3 has 15 amino acids. Here the CDR3 reads CASSLASSSGYGYTF. CDR3 in DNA: TGCGCCAGCAGCTTGGCCTCCAGTTCGGGCTATGGCTACACCTTC.

The chain is built from TRBV2 and TRBJ2-7, with unresolved D. Between the trimmed V and J ends, which lost 2 bases and 5 bases, there was a span of 10 bases. Germline V gene sequence: CDR1 SNHLY, CDR2 FYNNEI. The CDR3 has 13 amino acids. The CDR3 DNA sequence: TGTGCCAGCAGTGAACTAGTTCCCGACGAGCAGTACTTC. This codes for CASSELVPDEQYF.

This sequence joins TRBV2 and TRBJ2-7; 8 bases are a match to TRBD2. The junction had 9 bases not matched to a gene; V was cut back by 11 bases and J by 6 bases. Germline V lookup: CDR1 SNHLY, CDR2 FYNNEI. The CDR3 sequence is 12 residues long. CDR3 nucleotide sequence: TGTGCCTCGGGAGGGAGCTGGGCCGAGCAGTACTTC. Translating gives CASGGSWAEQYF.

V gene TRBV28 combines with J gene TRBJ2-3; no reliable D call. In germline, CDR1 is MDHEN, CDR2 SYDVKM. The CDR3 has 12 amino acids. Trimming stripped 4 bases from V and 3 bases from J, with 5 bases between. The CDR3 reads CASSSVTDTQYF. The CDR3 DNA is TGTGCCAGCAGTTCAGTTACAGATACGCAGTATTTT. Drawing the rest from reference TRBV28 and TRBJ2-3, the complete variable domain is DVKVTQSSRYLVKRTGEKVFLECVQDMDHENMFWYRQDPGLGLRLIYFSYDVKMKEKGDIPEGYSVSREKKERFSLILESASTNQTSMYLCASSSVTDTQYFGPGTRLTVL.

The gene calls are TRBV28 and TRBJ2-7; 9 nucleotides align to TRBD1. The ends lost 6 bases at V and 2 bases at J; junction bases unmatched: 8. The CDR3 spans 15 residues. Per the germline V gene, CDR1 is MDHEN and CDR2 is SYDVKM. This CDR3 reads CASSLPGTGTYEQYF. The CDR3 DNA reads as TGTGCCAGCAGCCTACCGGGGACAGGGACCTACGAGCAGTACTTC. Complete variable domain (other parts from reference TRBV28 and TRBJ2-7): DVKVTQSSRYLVKRTGEKVFLECVQDMDHENMFWYRQDPGLGLRLIYFSYDVKMKEKGDIPEGYSVSREKKERFSLILESASTNQTSMYLCASSLPGTGTYEQYFGPGTRLTVT.

The rearrangement uses TRBV28 and TRBJ2-1; D not resolved. V lost 10 bases to trimming and J lost 13 bases, with 23 bases between them. The CDR3 extends over 13 amino acids. CDR1 and CDR2 (germline): MDHEN, SYDVKM. The DNA for the CDR3 is TGTGCCACCATGCTAGGTAGGAAACCTATACAGTTCTTC. Its protein product is CATMLGRKPIQFF.

The V call is TRBV2, the J call TRBJ1-5; unclear D gene. The CDR3 covers 13 residues. V shed 7 bases and J shed 1 base, with 8 bases lying between them. Germline CDR1 reads SNHLY; CDR2 reads FYNNEI. CDR3 amino acids: CASTRDSNQPQHF. The CDR3 DNA is TGTGCCAGCACTAGAGACAGCAATCAGCCCCAGCATTTT. Together with reference TRBV2 and TRBJ1-5, the CDR3 gives the full variable domain: EPEVTQTPSHQVTQMGQEVILRCVPISNHLYFYWYRQILGQKVEFLVSFYNNEISEKSEIFDDQFSVERPDGSNFTLKIRSTKLEDSAMYFCASTRDSNQPQHFGDGTRLSIL.

This clone came up once. This sequence joins TRBV7-8 and TRBJ2-1, with TRBD2 matching 10 bases. CDR1 SGHVS and CDR2 FQNEAQ come from the germline V gene. Germline trimming cut 1 base from V and 9 bases from J; bases unmatched to any gene: 6. The length of the CDR3 is 15 residues. Here the CDR3 DNA reads TGTGCCAGCAGCTTAGGCCTAGCGGGAGTCATTGAGCAGTTCTTC. It codes for CASSLGLAGVIEQFF.